A selection of T cell receptor beta chains follows, all from one sample in a study of cytomegalovirus exposure and HLA in healthy donors. Sequencing was performed with immunoSEQ multiplex PCR; in TCRdb, only in-frame clones are kept and a portion is missing. In total, the table holds tens of thousands of clones. Sequenced material: PBMCs. The receptors here all came from a female donor in good health and CMV-seropositive. CDR3s include the opening cysteine and the closing phenylalanine or tryptophan. A D gene is named only where the DNA matches it firmly. Expanded clones are given a class, and other clones once, few, many or no size at all.

>-|-|TRBJ2-5|TRBV19
TGTGCCAGTAGTACCGGACACCTTAACCAAGAGACCCAGTACTTC
CASSTGHLNQETQYF
>-|-|TRBJ1-2|TRBV2
TGTGCCAGCAGTGCCGAGACAGTCACCTCCTGGGGCTACACCTTC
CASSAETVTSWGYTF
>TRBD2|-|TRBJ2-5|TRBV14
TGTGCCAGCAGCCAAGTCGGGGAGACTAGCTTGAGGTACCAAGAGACCCAGTACTTC
CASSQVGETSLRYQETQYF
>-|-|TRBJ1-4|TRBV10-3
TGTGCCATCAGTGAGGTCGGACTGCCGAAAGAAAAACTGTTTTTT
CAISEVGLPKEKLFF
>TRBD1|-|TRBJ2-3|TRBV5-1
TGCGCCAGCAGCTCGACAGGGCAGAGCACAGATACGCAGTATTTT
CASSSTGQSTDTQYF
>TRBD2|-|TRBJ2-3|TRBV5-6
TGTGCCAGCAGCTCACCGGGACTAGCCACAGATACGCAGTATTTT
CASSSPGLATDTQYF
>-|-|TRBJ1-6|TRBV9
TGTGCCAGCAGCGCAATGGGACATTCAGGGTCACCCCTCCACTTT
CASSAMGHSGSPLHF
>-|-|TRBJ2-7|TRBV5-1
TGCGCCAGCAGCTTGGATACAGGGCCCTACGAGCAGTACTTC
CASSLDTGPYEQYF
>TRBD1|-|TRBJ1-2|TRBV18
TGTGCCAGCTCAGCGCTACAGGGGGAAGTGGGCTATGGCTACACCTTC
CASSALQGEVGYGYTF
>TRBD2|-|TRBJ2-3|TRBV4-2
TGTGCCAGCAGCCAAGAGTCCGGGACTAGCGAGACAGATACGCAGTATTTT
CASSQESGTSETDTQYF
>TRBD1|-|TRBJ2-7|TRBV29-1
TGCAGCGCCGGAACAGGGGTTCACGAGCAGTACTTC
CSAGTGVHEQYF
>-|-|TRBJ1-2|TRBV19
TGTGCCAGTAGTGGCCCGGGGGGCGCCCCGAACTATGGCTACACCTTC
CASSGPGGAPNYGYTF
>-|-|TRBJ1-1|TRBV11-3
TGTGCCAGCAGCTTAGGGCCAGGCAAGAACACTGAAGCTTTCTTT
CASSLGPGKNTEAFF
>-|-|TRBJ2-7|TRBV6-1
TGTGCCACCACCTCCCTCCGGGTAACTAGCTACGAGCAGTACTTC
CATTSLRVTSYEQYF
>TRBD1|-|TRBJ1-6|TRBV6-1
TGTGCCAGCAGTGGAACGACAGGGGCTGGTTCACCCCTCCACTTT
CASSGTTGAGSPLHF
>TRBD1|-|TRBJ1-1|TRBV7-9
TGTGCCAGCAGCTTAGACCAGGGGGCAGGGGGCGCTTTCTTT
CASSLDQGAGGAFF
>TRBD1|-|TRBJ1-2|TRBV4-3
TGCGCCAGCAGCCGCGCAGCGCGGGACAGGGGGTTTGGTAACTATGGCTACACCTTC
CASSRAARDRGFGNYGYTF
>-|-|TRBJ2-1|TRBV5-1
TGCGCCAGCAGCTACGGACAAAACTCCTACAATGAGCAGTTCTTC
CASSYGQNSYNEQFF
>TRBD1|-|TRBJ1-1|TRBV7-9
TGTGCCAGCAGCTTAGGGACAGGAGCGAACACTGAAGCTTTCTTT
CASSLGTGANTEAFF
>TRBD1|-|TRBJ1-2|TRBV29-1
TGCAGCTTTTGGGGGGACAGTTTTGGCTACACCTTC
CSFWGDSFGYTF
>-|-|TRBJ1-1|TRBV5-6
TGTGCCAGCAGCTTGGGAAGAAACTTGAACACTGAAGCTTTCTTT
CASSLGRNLNTEAFF
>TRBD2|-|TRBJ2-2|TRBV11-1
TGTGCCAGCAACAAGCGGGGACTCACCGGGGAGCTGTTTTTT
CASNKRGLTGELFF
>-|-|TRBJ2-2|TRBV11-2
TGTGCCAGCAGCTTAGGACTGAACACCGGGGAGCTGTTTTTT
CASSLGLNTGELFF
>-|-|TRBJ1-1|TRBV7-9
TGTGCCAGCAGCTTCGTAGAAGCTTTCTTT
CASSFVEAFF
>-|-|TRBJ1-5|TRBV7-6
TGTGCCAGCAGCCCCTACCTTTATAGCAATCAGCCCCAGCATTTT
CASSPYLYSNQPQHF
>TRBD1|-|TRBJ2-1|TRBV12-5
TGTGCTAGTGGCAGGACAGGCAATGAGCAGTTCTTC
CASGRTGNEQFF
>TRBD1|-|TRBJ1-2|TRBV7-9
TGTGCCAGCAGCGGGACAGGGAGAGGCTACACCTTC
CASSGTGRGYTF
>TRBD1|-|TRBJ1-1|TRBV7-8
TGTGCCAGCAGGTTAGGAAAGGGGGCCACTGAAGCTTTCTTT
CASRLGKGATEAFF
>-|-|TRBJ1-5|TRBV18
TGTGCCAGCTCAACCTCAGGGGTACATCAGCCCCAGCATTTT
CASSTSGVHQPQHF
>TRBD1|-|TRBJ1-5|TRBV27
TGTGCCAGCAGCCCGAAGAGTGGGACAGGCCATAGCAATCAGCCCCAGCATTTT
CASSPKSGTGHSNQPQHF
>-|-|TRBJ2-7|TRBV5-6
TGTGCCAGCAGCTTCTCGTCCGGTTCTGCCTACGAGCAGTACTTC
CASSFSSGSAYEQYF
>-|-|TRBJ2-7|TRBV18
TGTGCCAGCTCACCACAGCCCGGCGGGATCGCTGCCTACGAGCAGTACTTC
CASSPQPGGIAAYEQYF
>-|-|TRBJ1-4|TRBV4-1
TGCGCCAGCAGCCACAGCGCTGGACAGACTAATGAAAAACTGTTTTTT
CASSHSAGQTNEKLFF
>TRBD2|-|TRBJ2-7|TRBV7-6
TGTGCCAGCAGCTTAGCGCTAGGACTAGCGGGCTACGAGCAGTACTTC
CASSLALGLAGYEQYF
>TRBD1|-|TRBJ2-7|TRBV27
TGTGCCAGCACAAGACAGGGTACCTACGAGCAGTACTTC
CASTRQGTYEQYF
>TRBD2|-|TRBJ2-7|TRBV6-5
TGTGCCAGCGGAGCGGGAGTCGGAACCTACGAGCAGTACTTC
CASGAGVGTYEQYF
>-|-|TRBJ2-3|TRBV7-7
TGTGCTAGCAGCTCTACAGGGCTCGATACGCAGTATTTT
CASSSTGLDTQYF
>-|-|TRBJ2-7|TRBV28
TGTGCCAGCAGTTCAAGACTAGTTCCGGGCGAGCAGTACTTC
CASSSRLVPGEQYF
>-|-|TRBJ1-5|TRBV19
TGTGCCAGTAGCCCCCCCCGGGGCAATCAGCCCCAGCATTTT
CASSPPRGNQPQHF
>TRBD1|-|TRBJ2-7|TRBV6-5
TGTGCCGCCTCAAACCTCGCCGGGACAGGGGCGGTGCAGTACTTC
CAASNLAGTGAVQYF
>-|-|TRBJ2-5|TRBV6-5
TGTGCCAGCGGATACCGGCGGGCAGGTCAAGAGACCCAGTACTTC
CASGYRRAGQETQYF
>TRBD1|-|TRBJ2-4|TRBV19
TGTGCCAGTAGTATAGGGCTGTGGGACAGGGTAGTCAAAAACATTCAGTACTTC
CASSIGLWDRVVKNIQYF
>-|-|TRBJ2-2|TRBV14
TGTGCCAGCAGCTCATGGAGGGGTGGCGGGGAGCTGTTTTTT
CASSSWRGGGELFF
>TRBD2|-|TRBJ2-5|TRBV5-4
TGTGCCAGCAGCTTGTTTTCACTAGCGGGGGGCAAGACCCAGTACTTC
CASSLFSLAGGKTQYF
>-|-|TRBJ1-6|TRBV23-1
TGCGCCAGCCCAGTCAGGGGCGGATCACCCCTCCACTTT
CASPVRGGSPLHF
>TRBD2|-|TRBJ2-7|TRBV14
TGTGCCAGCAGCCACCTAGCGGGAGGGTCTGGCGAGCAGTACTTC
CASSHLAGGSGEQYF
>TRBD2|medium-sized|TRBJ2-1|TRBV7-2
TGTGCCAGCAGCCAAGTCCGACTAGCGGTCTACAATGAGCAGTTCTTC
CASSQVRLAVYNEQFF
>TRBD1|-|TRBJ2-2|TRBV7-9
TGTGCCAGCAGCTCCGACAGGGCGAGGGAGCTGTTTTTT
CASSSDRARELFF
>-|-|TRBJ2-5|TRBV6-1
TGTGCCAGCAGCCGTACAGGGATATTGGGGGAGACCCAGTACTTC
CASSRTGILGETQYF
>TRBD1|-|TRBJ1-2|TRBV9
TGTGCCAGCAGCCCACAGACAGGGTTTTATGGCTACACCTTC
CASSPQTGFYGYTF
>TRBD2|-|TRBJ2-5|TRBV5-1
TGCGCCAGCAGCTTGGGTACGGCGGGGGGACAAGAGACCCAGTACTTC
CASSLGTAGGQETQYF
>-|-|TRBJ2-7|TRBV7-9
TGTGCCAGCAGCTTAGAGGCTAGCGCATACGAGCAGTACTTC
CASSLEASAYEQYF
>-|-|TRBJ2-1|TRBV25-1
TGTGCCAGCAGTGAATCATTAACTGTCGACAATGAGCAGTTCTTC
CASSESLTVDNEQFF
>-|-|TRBJ2-7|TRBV4-1
TGCGCCAGCAGCCAATTCAGTTTGAGCGCCTACGAGCAGTACTTC
CASSQFSLSAYEQYF
>TRBD2|-|TRBJ2-1|TRBV29-1
TGCAGCGTTGAGAGGACAGATCTAGCGGGAGGTTACAATGAGCAGTTCTTC
CSVERTDLAGGYNEQFF
>TRBD2|-|TRBJ2-1|TRBV5-1
TGCGCCAGCAGCTCGGGGGGGGTATACAATGAGCAGTTCTTC
CASSSGGVYNEQFF
>TRBD1|-|TRBJ1-2|TRBV18
TGTGCCAGCTCACACCGGGACAGGGGGCATAGTGGCTACACCTTC
CASSHRDRGHSGYTF
>TRBD1|-|TRBJ1-1|TRBV7-8
TGTGCCAGCAGCTTAGGCAGGGGGCGGAGCACTGAAGCTTTCTTT
CASSLGRGRSTEAFF
>-|-|TRBJ1-2|TRBV27
TGTGCCAGCAGTTTACAGGTCGTGAACTATGGCTACACCTTC
CASSLQVVNYGYTF
>-|-|TRBJ1-2|TRBV5-6
TGTGCCAGCAGCTTGGTGAGGTCTCGAGGCTACACCTTC
CASSLVRSRGYTF